This entry is about one T cell receptor beta chain. This clonotype appeared many times. No cognate antigen has been identified for it. One base away there is no much larger clone; base qualities are not given. Amplification of TCR beta CDR3 regions was carried out from RNA transcripts. The TCR CDR3 was subjected to a first round of RT-PCR using the HTBI primer set and the Qiagen OneStep RT-PCR kit. A second multiplex PCR round built the libraries, followed by size selection and purification. The libraries were sequenced on an Illumina HiSeq2000 using paired-end 100 bp reads. The study's own analysis went as follows. SOAPnuke was used to process the raw data, removing reads that contained adapters or uncalled bases, had a mean Phred below 15, or lacked an exact match to the constant primer or identifier. COPE v1.2.5 was used to merge the high-quality paired reads, and each unique nucleotide sequence was defined as a clonotype. MiTCR v1.1 was used to align clonotypes to the IMGT TRBV, TRBD and TRBJ reference segments. The analysis was restricted to V-J combinations with a frequency above 0.0001, which together covered roughly 99% of the repertoires. A TCS score was defined as the ratio of F50 (clonal expansion) to E x V (chaos), with BLOSUM62-based TCRdist applied between CDR3 peptides within each V-J. Welch's t-statistics and random forest reduced around 510 V-J features to 10 to 15, which were used in a naive Bayes classifier (R e1071). TCRdb reanalyzed the raw reads on its own, using fastp at Q25 for trimming and MiXCR for clone calling, and kept in-frame beta chains. When rows share a CDR3 protein, they turn into one entry using the most common DNA and genes. These V and J calls are TCRdb output, not the study's own analysis. Counted in this sample were some 700,000 distinct CDR3 sequences; 17% of them appeared once. Jointly, the top ten make up about a sixth of the sample.

A patient counted as having stable Graves' hyperthyroidism if no progression to ophthalmopathy occurred over 18 months of follow-up. Hyperthyroidism patients were aged 18 to 65 years and newly diagnosed, with disease duration of less than 2 months. Exclusion was applied to patients with uncontrolled infections, other autoimmune diseases, pregnancy or lactation. Diagnoses relied on clinical symptoms, serum thyroxine and TRAb, thyroid ultrasound and orbital computed tomography. PBMCs were separated from roughly 9.6 ml of fresh peripheral blood using Ficoll-Paque density gradient centrifugation. Trizol reagent was used to extract total RNA, and RNA quality was then checked on an Agilent 2100 Bioanalyzer. V loses 7 bases at its end and J loses 0 bases; junction bases beyond the gene matches: 11. The CDR3 runs 16 amino acids, cysteine and phenylalanine included. Only CDR3 DNA is held: 48 bases, read in frame from base 1. Via the germline V gene, CDR1 is SNHLY and CDR2 FYNNEI.

The sample comes from a study of T cells in Graves' hyperthyroidism and ophthalmopathy (dated 2019 in TCRdb). Study-level background: Peripheral blood was sampled at the time of initial diagnosis, prior to any treatment. TCR V-J signatures able to tell the groups apart were searched for in a discovery cohort of 90 to 100 patients, of whom more than 40 had Graves' ophthalmopathy and more than 55 had stable Graves' hyperthyroidism. Whether ophthalmopathy could be predicted prospectively was tested in an independent validation cohort made up of roughly 19 hyperthyroidism patients plus 17 patients who later progressed to ophthalmopathy. The approximately 100 discovery patients were randomly divided into training and test sets at a 7:3 ratio. The study also compared thyroid tissue and blood T-cell repertoires from five or six Graves' hyperthyroidism patients. After blood sampling, hyperthyroidism patients were treated with methimazole at a starting dose of 30 mg daily, and ophthalmopathy patients were treated with high-dose intravenous methylprednisolone. The paper reports TCR Vbeta CDR3 sequencing of some 140 peripheral blood samples: 43 ophthalmopathy, fewer than 85 hyperthyroidism and 17 progressor patients. Broad study findings and their caveats: In validation, the model predicted progression to ophthalmopathy with approximately 69% sensitivity and 72% to 75% specificity, a median of 6.5 months before onset. A 13 V-J signature model separated ophthalmopathy from stable hyperthyroidism, with just over 85% sensitivity and about 81% specificity in cross-validation and 80%/75% in testing. Sample size was not statistically predetermined, and investigators were not blinded to group allocation. Most expanded thyroid clonotypes (frequency above 0.001) were also found in blood, which suggests that blood repertoires may mirror thyroid immune responses.

The chain is assembled from TRBV2 and TRBJ2-5; TRBD2 agrees with 7 junctional bases. The sequence came from a man in his forties or fifties with Graves' hyperthyroidism. Sequencing was carried out using blood. The DNA reads TGTGCCAGCACCCTTGGGGTAGCGGGCCACCAAGAGACCCAGTACTTC. The translation is CASTLGVAGHQETQYF.